This TCR beta chain was captured in a study of cytotoxic CD8 clonotypes in ibrutinib-treated CLL. Study-level information: After a median roughly 12 months on treatment (6 to 36), response samples were drawn.

Trimming stripped 1 base from V and 4 bases from J, with 7 bases between. Germline V CDR1 and CDR2: SEHNR, FQNEAQ (reference sequence). The CDR3 is 13 amino acids. This table comes from immunoSEQ multiplex PCR, and its TCRdb copy is limited to in-frame clones, with some not included. The sample holds approximately 350,000 clones; about 64% are singletons and the top ten take under 8%. The sequencing used PBMCs, collected after 36 months of ibrutinib treatment. This receptor was identified in a human donor with chronic lymphocytic leukemia. The rearrangement links TRBV7-9 to TRBJ1-1; D remains unclear. In DNA, the CDR3 is TGTGCCAGCAGCTTAGGGTTGAGCACTGAAGCTTTCTTT. Translation: CASSLGLSTEAFF.